Listed below are T cell receptor beta chains from one sample, sequenced in a study of CD8+CD57+ T cells in acquired aplastic anemia. TCRdb fed the reads into MiXCR, producing one record per CDR3 protein. This sample has a few hundred thousand distinct CDR3 sequences, with 30% to 40% found just once. Sequences were obtained from sorted CD4+, CD8+, or CD8+CD57+ T cells (not recorded which) from PBMCs. The source of these receptors is a human donor in good health, serving as a control. The CDR3 runs from the conserved cysteine through the conserved F or W. D genes are given only for firm matches. The size of a clone is reported for some rows only, either as once, few or many, or as a class for expanded clones.

clone_size j_call v_call d_call cdr3_aa
many TRBJ2-1 TRBV7-3 TRBD1 CASSSHRGNEQFF
few TRBJ1-4 TRBV12-3/TRBV12-4 TRBD1 CASSRQGSEKLFF
- TRBJ2-1 TRBV12-3/TRBV12-4 TRBD2 CASRNRTYGTSGRHNEQFF
- TRBJ2-1 TRBV19 TRBD2 CASSITSLAGGQFF
many TRBJ1-5 TRBV24-1 - CATSDRDGRLPQHF
many TRBJ2-7 TRBV7-3 TRBD2 CASSLRTSGSAYEQYF
many TRBJ2-1 TRBV9 - CASSVYGSSYNEQFF
many TRBJ2-3 TRBV12-3/TRBV12-4 TRBD1 CASSSGTGSTDTQYF
- TRBJ2-4 TRBV24-1 TRBD2 CATSDSGRKNIQYF
many TRBJ1-4 TRBV19 - CASSRDGRNGREKLFF
- TRBJ1-1 TRBV20-1 TRBD1 CSASSTGVNTEAFF
many TRBJ2-3 TRBV15 TRBD1 CATSRDFRGLDTDTQYF
many TRBJ1-2 TRBV20-1 - CSATTGSYGYTF
many TRBJ2-3 TRBV24-1 TRBD1 CATSDSEVWTGGITDTQYF
- TRBJ1-6 TRBV27 TRBD1 CASSSGTGNSPLHF
few TRBJ1-2 TRBV27 TRBD1 CASSSGTGFNYGYTF
- TRBJ1-1 TRBV5-6 - CASSRLGGLNTEAFF
many TRBJ2-3 TRBV11-1 TRBD2 CATQPQRGGLADTQYF